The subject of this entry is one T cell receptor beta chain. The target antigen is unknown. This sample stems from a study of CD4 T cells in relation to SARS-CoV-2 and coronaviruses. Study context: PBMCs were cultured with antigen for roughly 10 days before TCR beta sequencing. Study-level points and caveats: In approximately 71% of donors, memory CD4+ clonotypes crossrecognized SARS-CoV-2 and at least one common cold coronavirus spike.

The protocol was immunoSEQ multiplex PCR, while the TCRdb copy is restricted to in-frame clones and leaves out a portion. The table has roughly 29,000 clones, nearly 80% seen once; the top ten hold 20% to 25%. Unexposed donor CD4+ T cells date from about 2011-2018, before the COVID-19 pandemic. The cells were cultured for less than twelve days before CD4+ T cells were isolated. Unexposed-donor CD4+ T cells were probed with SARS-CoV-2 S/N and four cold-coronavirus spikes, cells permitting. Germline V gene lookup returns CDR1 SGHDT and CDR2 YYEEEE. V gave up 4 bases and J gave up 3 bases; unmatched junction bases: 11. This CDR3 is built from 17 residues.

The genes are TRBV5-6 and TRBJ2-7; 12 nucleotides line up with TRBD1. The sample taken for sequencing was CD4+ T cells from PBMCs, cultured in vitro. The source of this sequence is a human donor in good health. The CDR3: CASSGAGGQGAGYEQYF. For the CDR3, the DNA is TGTGCCAGCAGCGGTGCCGGGGGACAGGGGGCAGGCTACGAGCAGTACTTC.